Below, one TCR beta chain is given with its context. These data come from a study of technical replicates of blood from a handful of donors. Profiling relied on immunoSEQ multiplex PCR, and the TCRdb table lists in-frame clones only, not all of them. The table has 87,000 or so clones, 92% seen once. The CDR3 totals 12 residues. Germline V CDR1 and CDR2: GTSNPN, SVGIG (reference sequence). The TCR originated in a human donor in good health. The chain joins TRBV30 to TRBJ1-1; D unresolved. The sample was T cells isolated from PBMCs. CDR3 in amino acids: CALTGERTEAFF. The CDR3 DNA sequence: TGTGCTCTGACGGGTGAGAGGACTGAAGCTTTCTTT.